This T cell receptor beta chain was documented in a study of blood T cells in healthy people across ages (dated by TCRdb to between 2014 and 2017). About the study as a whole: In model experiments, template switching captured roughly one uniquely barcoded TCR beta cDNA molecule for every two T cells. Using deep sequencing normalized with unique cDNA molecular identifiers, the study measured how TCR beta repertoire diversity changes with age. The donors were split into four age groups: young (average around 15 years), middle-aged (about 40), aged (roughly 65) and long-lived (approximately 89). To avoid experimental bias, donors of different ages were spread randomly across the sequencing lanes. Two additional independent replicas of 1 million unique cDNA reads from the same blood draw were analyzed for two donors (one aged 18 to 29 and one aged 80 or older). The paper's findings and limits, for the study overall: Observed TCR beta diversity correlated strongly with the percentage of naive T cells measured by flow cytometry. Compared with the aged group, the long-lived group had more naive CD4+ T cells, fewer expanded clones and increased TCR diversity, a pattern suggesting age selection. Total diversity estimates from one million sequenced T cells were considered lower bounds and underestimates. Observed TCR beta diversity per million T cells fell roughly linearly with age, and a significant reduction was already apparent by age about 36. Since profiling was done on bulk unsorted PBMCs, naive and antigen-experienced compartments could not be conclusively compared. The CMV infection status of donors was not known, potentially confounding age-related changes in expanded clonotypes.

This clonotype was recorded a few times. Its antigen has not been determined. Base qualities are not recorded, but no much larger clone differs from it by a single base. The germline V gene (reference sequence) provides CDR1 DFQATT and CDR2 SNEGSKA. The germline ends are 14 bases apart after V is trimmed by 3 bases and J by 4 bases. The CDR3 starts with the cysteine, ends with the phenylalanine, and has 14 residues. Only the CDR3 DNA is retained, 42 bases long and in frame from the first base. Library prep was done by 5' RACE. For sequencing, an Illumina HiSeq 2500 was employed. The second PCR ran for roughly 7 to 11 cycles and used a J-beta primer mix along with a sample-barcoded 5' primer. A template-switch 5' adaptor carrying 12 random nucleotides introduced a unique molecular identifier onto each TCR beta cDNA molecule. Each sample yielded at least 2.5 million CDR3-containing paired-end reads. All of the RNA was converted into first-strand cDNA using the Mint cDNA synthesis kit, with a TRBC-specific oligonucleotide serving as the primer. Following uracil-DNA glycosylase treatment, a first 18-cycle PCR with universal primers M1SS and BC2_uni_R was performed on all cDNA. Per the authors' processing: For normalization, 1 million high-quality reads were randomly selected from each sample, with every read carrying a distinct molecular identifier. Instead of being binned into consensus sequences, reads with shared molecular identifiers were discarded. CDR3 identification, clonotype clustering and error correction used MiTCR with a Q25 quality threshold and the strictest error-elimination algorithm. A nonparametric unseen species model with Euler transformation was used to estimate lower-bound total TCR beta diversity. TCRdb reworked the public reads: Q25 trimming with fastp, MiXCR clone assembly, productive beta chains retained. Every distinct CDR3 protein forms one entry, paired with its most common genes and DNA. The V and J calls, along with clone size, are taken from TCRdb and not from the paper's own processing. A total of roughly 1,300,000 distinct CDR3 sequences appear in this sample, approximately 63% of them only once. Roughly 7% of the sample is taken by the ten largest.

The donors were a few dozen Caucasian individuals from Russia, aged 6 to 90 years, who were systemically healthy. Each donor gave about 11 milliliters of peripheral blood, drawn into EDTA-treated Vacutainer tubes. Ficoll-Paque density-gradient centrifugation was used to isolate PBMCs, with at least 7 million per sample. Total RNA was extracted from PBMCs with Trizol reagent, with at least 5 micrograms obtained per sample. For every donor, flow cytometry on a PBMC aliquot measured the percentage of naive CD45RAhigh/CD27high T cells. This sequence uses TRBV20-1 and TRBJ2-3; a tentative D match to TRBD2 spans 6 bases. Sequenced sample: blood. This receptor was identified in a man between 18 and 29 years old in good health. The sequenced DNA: TGCAGTGCTAGGGAGGGAGGAAGGGCAGATACGCAGTATTTT. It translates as CSAREGGRADTQYF.